This T cell receptor (beta chain) was recorded in a study of shared clonotypes between healthy human individuals. Study results and caveats: Rarefaction showed sorted-subset sequencing was incomplete despite large depth. Only blood underwent sampling, and tissue repertoires likely differ.

Concerning this clone itself: Antigen unknown. This sample includes further DNA sequences coding for the same CDR3.

At a deep level, the assay was run. Sequencing was performed with immunoSEQ multiplex PCR; in TCRdb, only in-frame clones are kept and a portion is missing. The sample has some 1 million clones; roughly 80% are singletons. The sequenced sample consisted of memory CD4+ T cells sorted from blood. As for subset: CD45RA-negative fraction. The sequence derives from a man aged 18 to 30 in good health.

CDR3 in amino acids: CAWSRQYNQPQHF. The CDR3 bases are TGTGCCTGGAGTAGACAGTACAATCAGCCCCAGCATTTT. The V gene is TRBV30, the J gene TRBJ1-5; D might be TRBD1 (5 bases). Germline values: CDR1 GTSNPN, CDR2 SVGIG (reference sequence). The CDR3 length is 13 residues. The V end was cut by 2 bases, the J end by 3 bases, with 8 bases between.